This TCR beta chain was sequenced in a study of cytomegalovirus exposure and HLA in healthy donors. General observations from the study: It was shown in a later analysis that HLA-associated TCR beta chains were more clonally expanded than other, equally common chains. Cytomegalovirus status was reportedly diagnosed by the classifier with high sensitivity and specificity.

The V gene's germline CDR1 is LNHDA and CDR2 SQIVND (reference sequence). The CDR3 is made up of 16 amino acids. The V and J ends lost 3 bases and 3 bases, in that order; junction bases with no gene match: 8. Primers included in the PCR were 60 Vbeta and 13 Jbeta primers. Only in-frame clones appear in the TCRdb table, and some are missing; sequencing was by immunoSEQ multiplex PCR. The sample lists 170,000 or so clones; 60% to 80% were seen once. On this clone: Its antigen remains unidentified.

The sequenced sample was PBMCs. The receptor was isolated from a man between 60 and 75 years old in good health and CMV-seronegative. This chain joins TRBV19 and TRBJ2-1, with TRBD2 identical over 7 bases. The CDR3 nucleotides read TGTGCCAGTAGTATGCGGTGGGAGGGCCACTACAATGAGCAGTTCTTC. This codes for CASSMRWEGHYNEQFF.